These 25 T cell receptor beta chains were all obtained from the same sample, sequenced in a study of blood T cell repertoires in COVID-19. TCRdb's copy holds only in-frame clones and misses some; the assay was immunoSEQ multiplex PCR. The sample records approximately 94,000 clones, around four fifths being singletons. Material: peripheral blood. These receptors all stem from a woman in her seventies with acute or convalescent COVID-19.

The chain combines TRBV7-2 with TRBJ2-6; D is possibly TRBD1 (5 bases). Trimming stripped 1 base from V and 2 bases from J, with 9 bases between. This CDR3 contains 16 residues. Per germline, CDR1 SGHTA and CDR2 FQGNSA. CDR3 in amino acids: CASSLDWTTGANVLTF. The DNA for the CDR3 is TGTGCCAGCAGCTTAGATTGGACAACTGGGGCCAACGTCCTGACTTTC.

The table lists this clone with a few counts. The chain couples TRBV7-9 to TRBJ2-1, with 8 positions matching TRBD2. Germline V gene sequence: CDR1 SEHNR, CDR2 FQNEAQ (reference sequence). J was trimmed by 2 bases and V by 3 bases; bases with no gene match: 9. The CDR3 has 17 residues. CDR3 sequence: CASSLSLAGATYNEQFF. The CDR3 DNA is TGTGCCAGCAGCTTGTCGCTAGCGGGCGCTACCTACAATGAGCAGTTCTTC.

The J gene is TRBJ2-7, the V gene TRBV10-1, with TRBD2 as a possible D gene (5 bases). The CDR3 sequence is 16 residues long. Trimming took 2 bases from V and 4 from J, leaving 18 bases between them. The germline gives CDR1 WNHNN, CDR2 SYGVQD (reference sequence). The CDR3 spells CASSEAPGTKTYEQYV. DNA for the CDR3: TGCGCCAGCAGTGAGGCCCCGGGAACCAAGACGTACGAGCAGTACGTC.

The rearrangement uses TRBV7-2 and TRBJ2-5; D gene unclear. CDR1 and CDR2 from the germline V gene are SGHTA and FQGNSA. CDR3 length equals 16 residues. Trimming pared 1 base from V and 1 base from J, leaving 13 bases between. Here the CDR3 DNA reads TGTGCCAGCAGCTTAGGACTTTCGGTATTCCAAGAGACCCAGTACTTC. It codes for CASSLGLSVFQETQYF.

V and J are TRBV7-2 and TRBJ2-1, with 13 bases lining up with TRBD2. The V and J ends lost 4 bases and 6 bases, in that order; junction bases with no gene match: 3. The CDR3 has 15 amino acids. Germline V gene sequence: CDR1 SGHTA, CDR2 FQGNSA. The CDR3 sequence is CASSWTSGGGNEQFF. DNA of the CDR3: TGTGCCAGCAGCTGGACTAGCGGGGGAGGCAATGAGCAGTTCTTC.

The chain employs TRBV5-6 and TRBJ2-5; unclear D gene. CDR3 length: 14 amino acids. From germline, CDR1 is SGHDT and CDR2 YYEEEE. V lost 1 base, J lost 2 bases, and 9 bases lay in between. CDR3 region: CASSLWALQETQYF. The CDR3 DNA sequence: TGTGCCAGCAGCTTGTGGGCCCTTCAAGAGACCCAGTACTTC.

This clone occurred a few times. This chain uses TRBV6-2 or TRBV6-3 with TRBJ2-5; the D gene is possibly TRBD1 (5 bases). V was cut by 0 bases and J by 0 bases, with 11 bases left in between. In germline, CDR1 is MNHEY, CDR2 SVGEGT. This CDR3 comprises 16 residues. The CDR3 sequence: CASSYSIRGYQETQYF. The CDR3 nucleotides are TGTGCCAGCAGTTACTCAATAAGGGGTTACCAAGAGACCCAGTACTTC.

The chain combines TRBV6-6 with TRBJ2-1; tentative D call: TRBD2 (6 bases). Germline CDR1 is MNHNY and CDR2 is SVGAGI (reference sequence). The V and J ends lost 4 bases and 4 bases respectively, with 17 bases between them. The CDR3 loop spans 16 amino acids. The CDR3, as DNA: TGTGCCAGCAGTTCCTTTGAGGGCGGGGATTACAATGAGCAGTTCTTC. It codes for CASSSFEGGDYNEQFF.

The rearrangement uses TRBV7-9 and TRBJ1-1; TRBD1 is a possible D gene (6 bases). Germline CDR1 is SEHNR and CDR2 is FQNEAQ (reference sequence). Trimming took 5 bases from V and 4 from J, leaving 14 bases between them. The CDR3 length is 14 residues. CDR3 sequence: CASSPQGSITEAFF. The DNA for the CDR3 is TGTGCCAGCAGCCCTCAGGGGAGCATCACTGAAGCTTTCTTT.

The CDR3: CASSLGRNEQFF. CDR3 DNA: TGTGCCAGCAGCCTGGGGCGCAATGAGCAGTTCTTC. J is TRBJ2-1 and V is TRBV14; D possibly corresponds to TRBD1 (5 bases). Per germline, CDR1 SGHDN and CDR2 FVKESK. V gave up 4 bases and J gave up 6 bases, with 7 bases separating them. The CDR3 loop spans 12 amino acids.

V is TRBV7-8 and J is TRBJ2-7, with TRBD1 as a possible D gene (6 bases). CDR3 size: 14 residues. Germline V gene data show CDR1 as SGHVS and CDR2 as FQNEAQ. Trimming took off 2 bases at V and 2 bases at J, with 10 bases between the two ends. The CDR3 sequence: CASSLTAGAYEQYF. DNA for the CDR3: TGTGCCAGCAGCTTAACGGCAGGGGCCTACGAGCAGTACTTC.

V usage is TRBV6-1 and J usage is TRBJ2-5, with a weak D call TRBD1 (6 bases). V was shortened by 3 bases and J by 1 base, with 15 bases between the two germline ends. This CDR3 spans 16 amino acids. Germline loops: CDR1 MNHNS, CDR2 SASEGT. CDR3: CASSDELGQPQETQYF. CDR3 in DNA: TGTGCCAGCAGTGACGAACTCGGACAGCCCCAAGAGACCCAGTACTTC.

The chain joins TRBV7-6 to TRBJ1-6, with D hard to call. This CDR3 region has 16 residues. V was pared by 0 bases and J by 3 bases, with 9 bases between. Germline CDR1 SGHVS, CDR2 FNYEAQ. This CDR3 reads CASSLAGGIYNSPLHF. CDR3 sequence (DNA): TGTGCCAGCAGCTTAGCGGGAGGGATCTATAATTCACCCCTCCACTTT.

V gene TRBV11-2 combines with J gene TRBJ2-1, with 11 positions matching TRBD2. V was pared by 7 bases and J by 4 bases, with 6 bases of the junction left unmatched. The CDR3 is 15 amino acids. Germline-derived CDR1 and CDR2 are SGHAT and FQNNGV. The CDR3 nucleotides read TGTGCCAGCACCACTAGCGGGGGCCCTTACAATGAGCAGTTCTTC. Amino acid sequence: CASTTSGGPYNEQFF.

The chain combines TRBV30 with TRBJ1-4, with D maybe TRBD1 (5 bases). The CDR3 has 14 residues. Germline V CDR1 and CDR2: GTSNPN, SVGIG (reference sequence). The V end lost 2 bases, the J end lost 7 bases, and 14 bases lay between the germline ends. CDR3 residues: CAWSLAGGIEKLFF. CDR3 nucleotides: TGTGCCTGGAGTTTGGCGGGGGGGATTGAAAAACTGTTTTTT.

This clone is hyperexpanded by share. The chain carries TRBV19 and TRBJ2-1; 12 bases are a match to TRBD2. V lost 6 bases, J lost 3 bases, and 3 bases stayed unmatched. The CDR3 extends over 15 amino acids. Per germline, CDR1 LNHDA and CDR2 SQIVND (reference sequence). CDR3 residues: CASRQTSGGYNEQFF. The CDR3 nucleotides are TGTGCCAGTAGGCAGACTAGCGGGGGCTACAATGAGCAGTTCTTC.

The genes are TRBV6-2 or TRBV6-3 and TRBJ2-3; possible D gene TRBD2, 6 bases. The V and J ends lost 2 bases and 0 bases respectively, with 12 bases between them. This CDR3 spans 16 amino acids. Germline V CDR1 and CDR2: MNHEY, SVGEGT. The CDR3 reads CASSYLGGASTDTQYF. In DNA, the CDR3 is TGTGCCAGCAGTTACCTTGGCGGGGCTAGCACAGATACGCAGTATTTT.

This chain joins TRBV7-9 and TRBJ2-2; tentatively, D is TRBD2 (6 bases). There are 16 residues in the CDR3. Germline V gene lookup returns CDR1 SEHNR and CDR2 FQNEAQ (reference sequence). V gave up 6 bases and J gave up 0 bases, with 14 bases separating them. In DNA form, the CDR3 reads TGTGCCAGCAGATGGACCGGGAGCGCGAACACCGGGGAGCTGTTTTTT. It codes for CASRWTGSANTGELFF.

This chain uses TRBV5-4 with TRBJ2-1; TRBD2 matches at 14 bases. Trimming removed 4 bases from V and 5 bases from J; junction bases left unmatched: 5. The CDR3 has 16 amino acids. The germline V gene has CDR1 SGHNT and CDR2 YYREEE (reference sequence). CDR3 residues: CASSRGLAGANNEQFF. The CDR3 nucleotides are TGTGCCAGCAGCCGGGGACTAGCGGGGGCGAACAATGAGCAGTTCTTC. The entire variable domain, with the rest obtained from reference TRBV5-4 and TRBJ2-1, is as follows: ETGVTQSPTHLIKTRGQQVTLRCSSQSGHNTVSWYQQALGQGPQFIFQYYREEENGRGNFPPRFSGLQFPNYSSELNVNALELDDSALYLCASSRGLAGANNEQFFGPGTRLTVL.

This chain joins TRBV28 and TRBJ2-7; tentative D call: TRBD1 (6 bases). This CDR3 contains 15 residues. Germline V lookup: CDR1 MDHEN, CDR2 SYDVKM. V lost 6 bases and J lost 1, with 16 bases in between. In DNA form, the CDR3 reads TGTGCCAGCAGCCCTACCACCGGGACATCCTACGAGCAGTACGTC. It translates to CASSPTTGTSYEQYV.

This rearrangement joins TRBV11-2 to TRBJ2-1; D is undetermined. V shed 2 bases and J shed 8 bases, with 13 bases lying between them. CDR3 size: 14 residues. Germline values: CDR1 SGHAT, CDR2 FQNNGV. The CDR3 DNA is TGTGCCAGCAGCTTAACCTTCCCACGGTATGAGCAGTTCTTC. Its translation is CASSLTFPRYEQFF.

The chain uses TRBV6-2 or TRBV6-3 and TRBJ1-2; no clear D. This CDR3 has 12 residues. V lost 5 bases to trimming and J lost 8 bases, with 12 bases between them. CDR1 and CDR2 (germline): MNHEY, SVGEGT. CDR3 in DNA: TGTGCCAGCAGTGGAGGATTTCCGGGCTACACCTTC. This sequence encodes CASSGGFPGYTF.

The gene calls are TRBV5-4 and TRBJ2-5, with 9 bases matching TRBD1. Germline CDR1 SGHNT, CDR2 YYREEE (reference sequence). After removal of 0 bases from V and 4 bases from J, the junction contained 1 base not matched to a gene. The CDR3 covers 14 residues. The DNA for the CDR3 is TGTGCCAGCAGCTTGGCGACAGGGGGAGAGACCCAGTACTTC. Translating gives CASSLATGGETQYF.

V is TRBV11-2 and J is TRBJ1-4, with 9 bases aligning to TRBD1. J lost 8 bases, V lost 1 base, and 8 bases had no gene match. This CDR3 spans 16 amino acids. CDR1 SGHAT and CDR2 FQNNGV come from the germline V gene. The CDR3 region has the DNA TGTGCCAGCAGCTTAGTAGGGGGACAGGGTATGGAAAAACTGTTTTTT. This codes for CASSLVGGQGMEKLFF.

The chain uses TRBV4-2 and TRBJ2-3; D unresolved. The length of the CDR3 is 13 residues. Trimming removed 0 bases at V and 6 bases at J, with 7 bases between. In germline, CDR1 is LGHNA, CDR2 YNFKEQ. Here the CDR3 DNA reads TGTGCCAGCAGCCAAGACCTTCAGGATACGCAGTATTTT. Encoded protein: CASSQDLQDTQYF.